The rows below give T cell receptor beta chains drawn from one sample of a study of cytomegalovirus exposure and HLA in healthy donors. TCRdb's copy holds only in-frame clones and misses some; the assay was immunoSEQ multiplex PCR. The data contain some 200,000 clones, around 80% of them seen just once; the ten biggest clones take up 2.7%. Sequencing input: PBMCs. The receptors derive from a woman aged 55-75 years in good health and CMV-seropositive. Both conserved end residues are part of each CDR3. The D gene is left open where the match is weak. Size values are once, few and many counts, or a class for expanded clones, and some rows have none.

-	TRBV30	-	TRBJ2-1	TGTGCCTCGTCCTACTACAATGAGCAGTTCTTC	CASSYYNEQFF
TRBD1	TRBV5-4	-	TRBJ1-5	TGTGCCAGCAGCTTACAGGGGCGCCAGCCCCAGCATTTT	CASSLQGRQPQHF
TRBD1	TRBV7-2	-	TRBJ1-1	TGTGCCAGCAGTCCCACCCGCCTGGACAGGGCCACTGAAGCTTTCTTT	CASSPTRLDRATEAFF
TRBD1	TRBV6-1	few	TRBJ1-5	TGTGCCAGCAGTGTTCAGACAGGGAGCAATCAGCCCCAGCATTTT	CASSVQTGSNQPQHF
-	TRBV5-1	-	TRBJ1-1	TGCGCCAGCAGCGGGCGTGCCCTATGGACTGAAGCTTTCTTT	CASSGRALWTEAFF
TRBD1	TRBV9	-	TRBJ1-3	TGTGCCAGCAGCGCCCGTCCCGGGACAGGATACTCTGGAAACACCATATATTTT	CASSARPGTGYSGNTIYF
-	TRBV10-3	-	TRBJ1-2	TGTGCCATCCGGTCGTTGGCAGGGGAAGGCTACACCTTC	CAIRSLAGEGYTF
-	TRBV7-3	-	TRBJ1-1	TGTGCCAGCAGCGCGTCCCGGGAGAACACTGAAGCTTTCTTT	CASSASRENTEAFF
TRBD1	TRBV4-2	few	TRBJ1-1	TGTGCCAGCAGCCAAGAAACCCGAAGGGGCTACAGGGGAACTGAAGCTTTCTTT	CASSQETRRGYRGTEAFF
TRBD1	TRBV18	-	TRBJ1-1	TGTGCCAGCTCACCACGGGACAGGCCAACTGAAGCTTTCTTT	CASSPRDRPTEAFF
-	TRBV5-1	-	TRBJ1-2	TGCGCCAGCAGCTTGGCCGCGGGCCCGCGTGGCTACACCTTC	CASSLAAGPRGYTF
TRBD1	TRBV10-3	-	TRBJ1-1	TGTGCCATCAGGGACAGGGGCGACACTGAAGCTTTCTTT	CAIRDRGDTEAFF
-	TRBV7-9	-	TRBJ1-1	TGTGCCAGCAGCTTATACGGGGAGTTTAACACTGAAGCTTTCTTT	CASSLYGEFNTEAFF
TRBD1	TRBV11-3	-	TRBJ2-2	TGTGCCAGCAGCGCTACAGGGGCCGGGGAGCTGTTTTTT	CASSATGAGELFF
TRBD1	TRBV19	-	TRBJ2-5	TGTGCCAGTAGCAGGGACAGGGATGCGTCGGAGACCCAGTACTTC	CASSRDRDASETQYF
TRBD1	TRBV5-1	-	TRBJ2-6	TGCGCCAGCAGCTTAATGACAGGGGGTTCTGGGGCCAACGTCCTGACTTTC	CASSLMTGGSGANVLTF
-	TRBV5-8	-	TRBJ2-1	TGTGCCAGCAGCTTTAGGACTCAGTCCTACAATGAGCAGTTCTTC	CASSFRTQSYNEQFF
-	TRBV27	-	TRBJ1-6	TGTGCCAGCAGTAGCCGACAGCTCTATAATTCACCCCTCCACTTT	CASSSRQLYNSPLHF
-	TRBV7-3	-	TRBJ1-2	TGTGCCAGCAGCCCGGACGGGAGCTATGGCTACACCTTC	CASSPDGSYGYTF
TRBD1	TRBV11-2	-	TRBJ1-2	TGTGCCAGCAGCTTAGGGGGACAGACCTATGGCTACACCTTC	CASSLGGQTYGYTF
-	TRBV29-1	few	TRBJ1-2	TGCAGCGTTGAAGATCGGCGGGATGGCTACACCTTC	CSVEDRRDGYTF
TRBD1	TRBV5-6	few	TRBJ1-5	TGTGCCAGCAGCACCGACAGGGGGCAGGGCAATCAGCCCCAGCATTTT	CASSTDRGQGNQPQHF
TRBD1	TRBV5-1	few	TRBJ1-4	TGCGCCAGCAGCCCGAGGACAGGGATCTATGAAAAACTGTTTTTT	CASSPRTGIYEKLFF
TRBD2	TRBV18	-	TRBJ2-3	TGTGCCAGCTCACCAACTAGCGGGAGCACAGATACGCAGTATTTT	CASSPTSGSTDTQYF
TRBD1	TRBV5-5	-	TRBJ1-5	TGTGCCAGCAGCTTGCACATCGGGACAGGGGGCCAGCCCCAGCATTTT	CASSLHIGTGGQPQHF
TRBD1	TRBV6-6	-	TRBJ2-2	TGTGCCAGCAGTTACAATCCAGGGGGCGTGGAGCTGTTTTTT	CASSYNPGGVELFF
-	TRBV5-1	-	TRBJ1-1	TGCGCCAGCAGCTTGGTGCCAACTCAGAACACTGAAGCTTTCTTT	CASSLVPTQNTEAFF
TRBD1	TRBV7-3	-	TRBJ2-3	TGTGCCAGCAGCTTGGGACAGGTCACAGATACGCAGTATTTT	CASSLGQVTDTQYF
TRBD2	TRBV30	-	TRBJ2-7	TGTGCCTGGAGTGACCCTACTAGCGGGAGGGCCTACGAGCAGTACTTC	CAWSDPTSGRAYEQYF
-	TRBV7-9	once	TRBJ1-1	TGTGCCAGCAGTCGTACGGGACAGAACACTGAAGCTTTCTTT	CASSRTGQNTEAFF
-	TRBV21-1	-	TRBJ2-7	TGTGCCAGCAGCAACGGGACAGGGGATACCTACGAGCAGTACTTC	CASSNGTGDTYEQYF
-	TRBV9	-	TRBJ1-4	TGTGCCAGCAGCGTCAGCGGGGGGGCGCGGGAAAAACTGTTTTTT	CASSVSGGAREKLFF
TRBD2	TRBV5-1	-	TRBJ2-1	TGCGCCAGCAGCTTAGGGGTGGCGGGAGGAGCCTACAATGAGCAGTTCTTC	CASSLGVAGGAYNEQFF
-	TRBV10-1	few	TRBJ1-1	TGCGCCAGCAGTGAGTCAGGGGCTGGGGGGACTGAAGCTTTCTTT	CASSESGAGGTEAFF
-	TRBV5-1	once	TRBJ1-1	TGCGCCAGCAGCTTATTAGGACACTCGAACACTGAAGCTTTCTTT	CASSLLGHSNTEAFF
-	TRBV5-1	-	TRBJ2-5	TGCGCCAGCAGCTTTCAAACTGAACAAGAGACCCAGTACTTC	CASSFQTEQETQYF
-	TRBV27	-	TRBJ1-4	TGTGCCAGCAGACCCAGGACGGGGAGTACAACTAATGAAAAACTGTTTTTT	CASRPRTGSTTNEKLFF
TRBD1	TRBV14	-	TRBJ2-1	TGTGCCAGCAGCTCTGGACAGGGGGCCTACAATGAGCAGTTCTTC	CASSSGQGAYNEQFF
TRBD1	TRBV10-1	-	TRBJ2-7	TGCGCCAGCAGTGTGTTCCGGGACAGGGGTAACGAGCAGTACTTC	CASSVFRDRGNEQYF
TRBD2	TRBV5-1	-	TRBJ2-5	TGCGCCAGCAGCTTGACAATCGGGGGGGAAGAGACCCAGTACTTC	CASSLTIGGEETQYF
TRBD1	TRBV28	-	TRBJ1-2	TGTGCCAGCAACAAGGACAGGGTGAGGGATGGCTACACCTTC	CASNKDRVRDGYTF
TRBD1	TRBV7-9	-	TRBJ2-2	TGTGCCAGCAGCCGGGACAGCAGCACCGGGGAGCTGTTTTTT	CASSRDSSTGELFF